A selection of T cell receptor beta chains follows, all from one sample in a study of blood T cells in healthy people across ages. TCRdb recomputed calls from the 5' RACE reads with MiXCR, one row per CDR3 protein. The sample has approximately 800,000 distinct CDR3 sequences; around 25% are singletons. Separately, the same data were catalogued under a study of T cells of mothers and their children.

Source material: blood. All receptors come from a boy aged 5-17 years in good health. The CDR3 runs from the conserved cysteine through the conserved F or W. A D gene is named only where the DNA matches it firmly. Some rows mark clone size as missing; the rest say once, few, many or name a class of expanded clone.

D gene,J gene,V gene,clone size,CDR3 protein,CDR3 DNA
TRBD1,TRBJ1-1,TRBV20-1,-,CSALGQGESAFF,TGCAGTGCACTTGGACAGGGTGAATCGGCTTTCTTT
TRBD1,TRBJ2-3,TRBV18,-,CASSSNTGVSTDTQYF,TGTGCCAGCTCATCCAACACAGGGGTTAGCACAGATACGCAGTATTTT
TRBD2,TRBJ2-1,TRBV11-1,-,CASSLTSPVSSYNEQFF,TGTGCCAGCAGCTTGACTAGCCCAGTTAGCTCCTACAATGAGCAGTTCTTC
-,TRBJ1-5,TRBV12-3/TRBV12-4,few,CASSQQGGQPQHF,TGTGCCAGCAGTCAACAGGGTGGTCAGCCCCAGCATTTT
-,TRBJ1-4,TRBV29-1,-,CSVEASGVSGANEKLFF,TGCAGCGTTGAGGCCAGTGGGGTCTCGGGGGCTAATGAAAAACTGTTTTTT
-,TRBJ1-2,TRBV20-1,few,CSARDEGVNYGYTF,TGCAGTGCTAGAGATGAGGGGGTTAACTATGGCTACACCTTC
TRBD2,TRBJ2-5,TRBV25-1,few,CASSVGKAGGQETQYF,TGTGCCAGCAGTGTGGGTAAAGCCGGGGGGCAAGAGACCCAGTACTTC
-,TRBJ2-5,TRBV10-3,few,CAIRPRLEQETQYF,TGTGCCATCAGACCCCGACTGGAGCAAGAGACCCAGTACTTC
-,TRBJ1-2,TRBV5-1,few,CASSRGSNYGYTF,TGCGCCAGCAGTCGGGGGAGCAACTATGGCTACACCTTC
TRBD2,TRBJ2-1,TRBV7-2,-,CASTPAGGLTYNEQFF,TGTGCCAGCACCCCAGCGGGGGGCCTTACCTACAATGAGCAGTTCTTC
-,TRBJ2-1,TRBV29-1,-,CSVVLREPNEQFF,TGCAGCGTTGTGCTCAGGGAACCAAATGAGCAGTTCTTC
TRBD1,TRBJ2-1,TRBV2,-,CASSGGQVINEQFF,TGTGCCAGCAGCGGTGGACAGGTGATCAATGAGCAGTTCTTC
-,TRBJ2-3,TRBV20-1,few,CSARGTGGGSSTDTQYF,TGCAGTGCTAGAGGAACCGGTGGCGGGTCTAGCACAGATACGCAGTATTTT
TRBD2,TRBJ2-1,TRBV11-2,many,CASSSRTSGAYNEQFF,TGTGCCAGCAGCTCAAGGACTAGCGGAGCCTACAATGAGCAGTTCTTC
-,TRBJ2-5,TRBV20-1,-,CSARDYGWNQETQYF,TGCAGTGCTAGAGATTACGGGTGGAATCAAGAGACCCAGTACTTC